The clone carrying this T cell receptor (beta chain) was seen a handful of times. The sample comes from a study of identical twins. In TCRdb, the 5' RACE reads were re-called with MiXCR into one record per CDR3 protein. The sample carries about 330,000 distinct CDR3 sequences, approximately 13% recorded once. These data were likewise used in another study, on yellow fever vaccine responses in identical twins.

The sequenced sample was CD8+ T cells sorted from blood. The origin of this receptor is a woman in her late teens or twenties in good health.

CDR3 DNA sequence: TGTGCCAGCAGTTACTCGTCCAACTCGAACACTGAAGCTTTCTTT. It yields the protein CASSYSSNSNTEAFF. V gene TRBV6-5 combines with J gene TRBJ1-1; D gene unclear. V was trimmed by 0 bases and J by 1 base, leaving 9 bases between them. The CDR3 length is 15 residues. In germline, CDR1 is MNHEY, CDR2 SVGAGI.